These 30 T cell receptor beta chains originate from one sample sequenced in a study of blood T cell repertoires in COVID-19. Measured with immunoSEQ multiplex PCR; TCRdb has only the in-frame clones, and not every one. The sample shows under 200,000 clones, 77% of them seen only once. The material sequenced was peripheral blood. These TCRs come from a man in his 70s with acute or convalescent COVID-19.

The V call is TRBV6-5, the J call TRBJ2-5; D might be TRBD1 (5 bases). Looked up from germline, CDR1 is MNHEY and CDR2 is SVGAGI. Trimming cost V 6 bases and J 1 base, with 9 bases left between them. CDR3 length: 13 amino acids. CDR3 nucleotide sequence: TGTGCCAGCAGGGACACGCTCCAAGAGACCCAGTACTTC. Its translation: CASRDTLQETQYF.

This chain links TRBV14 with TRBJ2-7; 7 bases match TRBD1. Germline assignment: CDR1 SGHDN and CDR2 FVKESK. Losses at the gene ends were 0 bases for V and 1 base for J; bases not matched to a gene: 0. The CDR3 extends over 14 amino acids. Here the CDR3 reads CASSQETGSYEQYF. CDR3 DNA: TGTGCCAGCAGCCAAGAGACAGGGTCCTACGAGCAGTACTTC. Full variable domain (rest looked up from reference TRBV14 and TRBJ2-7): EAGVTQFPSHSVIEKGQTVTLRCDPISGHDNLYWYRRVMGKEIKFLLHFVKESKQDESGMPNNRFLAERTGGTYSTLKVQPAELEDSGVYFCASSQETGSYEQYFGPGTRLTVT.

This chain connects TRBV2 to TRBJ2-7, with D uncertain. V lost 8 bases and J 1 base, leaving 9 bases between the germline ends. The CDR3 has 12 amino acids. CDR1 SNHLY and CDR2 FYNNEI come from the germline V gene. DNA for the CDR3: TGTGCCAGCCAAGTAGTATCCTACGAGCAGTACTTC. Translating it yields CASQVVSYEQYF.

The chain carries TRBV11-2 and TRBJ2-5; 7 bases fit TRBD1. The length of the CDR3 is 14 residues. The trim removed 1 base at V and 5 bases at J, leaving 4 bases unmatched. Germline V gives CDR1 SGHAT, CDR2 FQNNGV. CDR3 region: CASSLGTGVETQYF. The CDR3, as DNA: TGTGCCAGCAGCTTAGGAACAGGGGTCGAGACCCAGTACTTC.

The chain employs TRBV5-1 and TRBJ1-5; possible D gene TRBD1, 6 bases. V lost 8 bases to trimming and J lost 7 bases, with 19 bases between them. In germline, CDR1 is SGHRS, CDR2 YFSETQ. This CDR3 is 14 amino acids long. CDR3 sequence (DNA): TGCGCCAGTTCGATGGGGACACCGGAGCAGCCCCAGCATTTT. It codes for CASSMGTPEQPQHF.

The gene calls are TRBV28 and TRBJ2-1; TRBD1 might be the D (6 bases). This CDR3 contains 14 residues. V shed 5 bases and J shed 7 bases, with 15 bases lying between them. Germline-derived CDR1 and CDR2 are MDHEN and SYDVKM. CDR3 in amino acids: CASSPPRTVNEQFF. The CDR3 DNA reads TGTGCCAGCAGTCCTCCCCGGACAGTAAATGAGCAGTTCTTC.

The V gene is TRBV27, the J gene TRBJ1-2, with D uncertain. The CDR3 consists of 14 residues. Per germline, CDR1 MNHEY and CDR2 SMNVEV (reference sequence). The V end lost 1 base, the J end lost 2 bases, and 8 bases lay between the germline ends. DNA for the CDR3: TGTGCCAGCAGTTTATTCTCGGGAAACTATGGCTACACCTTC. The encoded protein is CASSLFSGNYGYTF.

The chain couples TRBV7-2 to TRBJ2-3; 8 nucleotides align to TRBD2. This CDR3 is 16 amino acids long. CDR1 is SGHTA, CDR2 FQGNSA, per germline. The ends lost 3 bases at V and 2 bases at J; junction bases unmatched: 7. The CDR3 region is CASSFWRGAVTDTQYF. The CDR3 bases are TGTGCCAGCAGCTTTTGGCGGGGGGCCGTCACAGATACGCAGTATTTT.

This chain links TRBV15 with TRBJ2-7, with 10 bases aligning to TRBD1. With V trimmed by 7 bases and J by 5 bases, 5 bases remained unmatched. Germline V gene sequence: CDR1 LNHNV, CDR2 YYDKDF (reference sequence). The CDR3 length is 13 residues. The CDR3 spells CATNPTGGDEQYF. The CDR3 nucleotides are TGTGCCACCAACCCGACAGGGGGCGACGAGCAGTACTTC.

The CDR3 loop is CASSYLRTGAVTEAFF. CDR3 in DNA: TGTGCCAGCAGTTACTTACGGACAGGGGCAGTCACTGAAGCTTTCTTT. This chain joins TRBV6-2 or TRBV6-3 and TRBJ1-1; 9 nucleotides align to TRBD1. Germline loops: CDR1 MNHEY, CDR2 SVGEGT. CDR3 length: 16 residues. V shed 1 base, J shed 4 bases, and the junction held 7 bases outside the gene matches.

The chain has TRBV5-1 and TRBJ2-3, with D possibly matching TRBD1 (6 bases). CDR1 and CDR2 (germline): SGHRS, YFSETQ. This CDR3 is built from 16 residues. V was shortened by 4 bases and J by 3 bases, with 18 bases between the two germline ends. CDR3 region: CASSIPQGWGTDTQYF. The CDR3 DNA is TGCGCCAGCAGCATCCCCCAGGGGTGGGGTACAGATACGCAGTATTTT.

This clone was recorded once. This rearrangement joins TRBV5-1 to TRBJ2-1; TRBD2 agrees at 8 bases. V gave up 4 bases and J gave up 9 bases; unmatched junction bases: 12. From germline, CDR1 is SGHRS and CDR2 YFSETQ. This CDR3 spans 15 amino acids. Written as DNA, the CDR3 is TGCGCCAGCAGCACCTCTAGCGGGCCGGGTGGTGAGCAGTTCTTC. Translation gives CASSTSSGPGGEQFF.

The chain combines TRBV7-3 with TRBJ1-3; TRBD1 matches at 7 bases. The CDR3 totals 18 residues. V gave up 2 bases and J gave up 0 bases; unmatched junction bases: 10. Per the germline V gene, CDR1 is SGHTA and CDR2 is FQGTGA. DNA for the CDR3: TGTGCCAGCAGCTTATCCCCCCACGGACAGGTCTCTGGAAACACCATATATTTT. Encoded protein: CASSLSPHGQVSGNTIYF.

The chain carries TRBV27 and TRBJ2-2; 14 bases align to TRBD2. CDR1 and CDR2 from the germline V gene are MNHEY and SMNVEV (reference sequence). J was trimmed by 5 bases and V by 2 bases; bases with no gene match: 1. The CDR3 spans 16 residues. Here the CDR3 reads CASSLRLAGGTGELFF. DNA for the CDR3: TGTGCCAGCAGTTTACGACTAGCGGGGGGGACCGGGGAGCTGTTTTTT.

This chain connects TRBV28 to TRBJ1-2, with D possibly TRBD1 on 6 matching bases. V lost 5 bases and J lost 2, with 15 bases in between. This CDR3 contains 15 residues. Germline assignment: CDR1 MDHEN and CDR2 SYDVKM. The CDR3 region is CASSPQGFANYGYTF. The DNA of the CDR3 is TGTGCCAGCAGTCCACAGGGTTTCGCGAACTATGGCTACACCTTC.

The chain has TRBV4-3 and TRBJ1-1; weak D call: TRBD1 (5 bases). The V and J ends lost 0 bases and 3 bases respectively, with 11 bases between them. The CDR3 is 15 residues long. Germline V gene data show CDR1 as LGHNA and CDR2 as YSLEER. In nucleotides, the CDR3 is TGCGCCAGCAGCCAAGAGGCAGGGCTTTACACTGAAGCTTTCTTT. As protein: CASSQEAGLYTEAFF.

In this sample, this clone turned up many times. At one end the junction does not follow the germline gene, possibly because of a read error. The rearrangement uses TRBV7-9 and TRBJ1-1; perhaps TRBD1 as D (5 bases). Per the germline V gene, CDR1 is SEHNR and CDR2 is FQNEAQ (reference sequence). The CDR3 sequence is 12 residues long. CDR3 amino acids: CASSLLGQGPYF. The CDR3 DNA is TGTGCCAGCAGCTTATTGGGGCAGGGTCCGTACTTT.

The rearrangement joins TRBV13 to TRBJ1-4; 8 nucleotides align to TRBD1. With 0 bases clipped from V and 4 bases from J, the junction kept 4 bases outside the gene matches. CDR1 and CDR2 (germline): PRHDT, FYEKMQ (reference sequence). This CDR3 region has 16 residues. CDR3: CASSLGQGAGNEKLFF. The CDR3 DNA follows: TGTGCCAGCAGCTTAGGCCAGGGGGCGGGTAATGAAAAACTGTTTTTT.

This chain joins TRBV5-1 and TRBJ2-2; 8 bases are shared with TRBD2. V lost 0 bases to trimming and J lost 5 bases; unmatched junction nucleotides: 6. Germline loops: CDR1 SGHRS, CDR2 YFSETQ. The CDR3 contains 16 residues. The CDR3 DNA reads as TGCGCCAGCAGCTTGGAGGGCGGGAGGAATACCGGGGAGCTGTTTTTT. As protein: CASSLEGGRNTGELFF. The full variable domain, with the rest looked up from reference TRBV5-1 and TRBJ2-2, is KAGVTQTPRYLIKTRGQQVTLSCSPISGHRSVSWYQQTPGQGLQFLFEYFSETQRNKGNFPGRFSGRQFSNSRSEMNVSTLELGDSALYLCASSLEGGRNTGELFFGEGSRLTVL.

V usage is TRBV19 and J usage is TRBJ2-2, with D possibly being TRBD2 (5 bases). Trimming took off 5 bases at V and 6 bases at J, with 10 bases between the two ends. This CDR3 is built from 13 residues. CDR1 LNHDA and CDR2 SQIVND come from the germline V gene (reference sequence). As DNA, the CDR3 is TGTGCCAGTAGTGCCGGACTTCCCGGGGAGCTGTTTTTT. Translated, it gives CASSAGLPGELFF.

This clone was observed a handful of times. The J gene is TRBJ2-3, the V gene TRBV5-1, with 11 bases fitting TRBD1. Germline lookup yields CDR1 SGHRS and CDR2 YFSETQ. V was clipped by 1 base and J by 5 bases; unmatched bases: 3. The CDR3 has 15 amino acids. CDR3 DNA: TGCGCCAGCAGCTTGCGGGGGACAGGGGGAGATACGCAGTATTTT. It encodes CASSLRGTGGDTQYF.

In its sample, this clone is medium-sized. The CDR3 DNA is TGTGCCAGCAGCCAACAATTACTAGTCGGGAAGAATGAGCAGTTCTTC. It specifies CASSQQLLVGKNEQFF. This chain links TRBV3-1 (or the pseudogene TRBV3-2) with TRBJ2-1; D perhaps matches TRBD2 (5 bases). Germline values: CDR1 LGHDT, CDR2 YNNKEL (reference sequence). V gave up 2 bases and J gave up 7 bases, with 18 bases separating them. The CDR3 runs to 16 residues.

This clone has just one count. The rearrangement uses TRBV11-3 and TRBJ2-2; TRBD1 agrees at 8 bases. Germline CDR1 and CDR2: SGHNT and YENEEA. V gave up 5 bases and J gave up 7 bases; unmatched junction bases: 12. The CDR3 covers 16 residues. CDR3 sequence: CASSGARQGPGGELFF. The CDR3, as DNA: TGTGCCAGCAGCGGGGCTCGACAGGGGCCAGGCGGGGAGCTGTTTTTT.

The CDR3 nucleotides read TGCGCCAGCAGCCAAGCGGTCGGCTACGAGCAGTACTTC. Residues: CASSQAVGYEQYF. The chain carries TRBV4-1 and TRBJ2-7; no reliable D call. The germline CDR1 and CDR2 sequences are MGHRA and YSYEKL. Trimming shortened V by 1 base and J by 3 bases, and 7 bases separated the two germline ends. The CDR3 is 13 residues long.

The chain joins TRBV5-4 to TRBJ2-4; TRBD2 matches 7 bases. V lost 0 bases and J lost 0; bases outside the gene matches: 6. CDR3 size: 17 residues. Germline V CDR1 and CDR2: SGHNT, YYREEE (reference sequence). In nucleotides, the CDR3 is TGTGCCAGCAGCTTGGTAGCTAGCGGATTAGCCAAAAACATTCAGTACTTC. It encodes CASSLVASGLAKNIQYF.

In its sample, this clone was seen once. This chain uses TRBV25-1 with TRBJ2-1; TRBD1 agrees at 7 bases. CDR3 length equals 18 residues. V lost 0 bases and J lost 6; bases outside the gene matches: 14. Germline V CDR1 and CDR2: MGHDK, SYGVNS. The CDR3 nucleotides read TGTGCCAGCAGTGAATATACGAGGGGGACAGTAGCGCGCAATGAGCAGTTCTTC. Translation gives CASSEYTRGTVARNEQFF.

The rearrangement joins TRBV5-4 to TRBJ2-5; no reliable D call. Germline values: CDR1 SGHNT, CDR2 YYREEE (reference sequence). V lost 4 bases and J 5 bases, leaving 12 bases between the germline ends. The CDR3 runs 13 residues. CDR3 amino acids: CASSPMPRETQYF. CDR3 DNA sequence: TGTGCCAGCAGCCCCATGCCCCGGGAGACCCAGTACTTC.

J is TRBJ1-1 and V is TRBV15; 8 nucleotides align to TRBD1. V gave up 1 base and J gave up 5 bases; unmatched junction bases: 6. The CDR3 has 15 amino acids. The germline V gene encodes CDR1 LNHNV and CDR2 YYDKDF (reference sequence). Written as DNA, the CDR3 is TGTGCCACCAGCAGAGGCGGGACAGGAGCTACTGAAGCTTTCTTT. Encoded protein: CATSRGGTGATEAFF.

This chain links TRBV10-3 with TRBJ2-1; perhaps TRBD1 as D (6 bases). V lost 1 base, J lost 1 base, and 8 bases lay in between. The V gene's germline CDR1 is ENHRY and CDR2 SYGVKD. This CDR3 region has 15 residues. CDR3 protein: CAISELQGSYNEQFF. DNA of the CDR3: TGTGCCATCAGTGAGTTGCAGGGGTCCTACAATGAGCAGTTCTTC.

This clone came up once. The chain uses TRBV5-6 and TRBJ1-2; no reliable D call. V dropped 4 bases and J dropped 4 bases, with 14 bases sitting between them. Germline V gene sequence: CDR1 SGHDT, CDR2 YYEEEE. This CDR3 is 14 amino acids long. DNA of the CDR3: TGTGCCAGCAGCAGGGCGGGCCAGACCTATGGCTACACCTTC. It codes for CASSRAGQTYGYTF.